This T cell receptor beta chain was sequenced during a study of blood T cell repertoires in COVID-19. Assay used: immunoSEQ multiplex PCR; TCRdb lists only in-frame clones, some missing. Of roughly 140,000 clones listed, around 84% are singletons. With V trimmed by 5 bases and J by 10 bases, 12 bases remained unmatched. The germline V gene encodes CDR1 SGHTA and CDR2 FQGNSA. The CDR3 consists of 14 residues. The sample was peripheral blood. This clonotype was obtained from a man between 60 and 70 years old with active or convalescent COVID-19. The V gene is TRBV7-2, the J gene TRBJ1-1, with 8 bases identical to TRBD1. The CDR3 DNA follows: TGTGCCAGCAGCCTAGACAGGGGCCCTACGGGAGCTTTCTTT. Translated, it gives CASSLDRGPTGAFF.